This T cell receptor beta chain was obtained from a study of blood T cell repertoires in COVID-19. Study-level information: COVID-19 samples collected from the United States, Italy and Spain covered acute and convalescent phases.

Original methodology: The authors estimated nucleated cell counts from reference gene primer amplification. TCRdb keeps only in-frame clones here, not all; method: immunoSEQ multiplex PCR. V and J calls and clone size are those listed in that table; D and trimming were worked out from the DNA. The sample shows 130,000 or so clones, about 84% of them seen only once. The receptor's source is a woman aged 55-70 years with acute or convalescent COVID-19. Sequenced: peripheral blood.

The CDR3 reads CAWRSGIATNEKLFF. The CDR3 region has the DNA TGTGCCTGGAGATCGGGGATTGCAACTAATGAAAAACTGTTTTTT. The V gene is TRBV30, the J gene TRBJ1-4; no reliable D call. Trimming cost V 3 bases and J 0 bases, with 11 bases left between them. The CDR3 covers 15 residues. Germline V gene sequence: CDR1 GTSNPN, CDR2 SVGIG (reference sequence). Combining the CDR3 with reference TRBV30 and TRBJ1-4 gives the whole variable domain SQTIHQWPATLVQPVGSPLSLECTVEGTSNPNLYWYRQAAGRGLQLLFYSVGIGQISSEVPQNLSASRPQDRQFILSSKKLLLSDSGFYLCAWRSGIATNEKLFFGSGTQLSVL.